This entry features one TCR beta chain sequence. Trimming took off 2 bases at V and 6 bases at J, with 13 bases between the two ends. The CDR3 has 15 residues. CDR1 is LNHNV, CDR2 YYDKDF, per germline (reference sequence). These data belong to a study of blood T cell repertoires in COVID-19. Measured with immunoSEQ multiplex PCR; TCRdb has only the in-frame clones, and not every one. The table has 250,000 or so clones, 88% seen once. The sequenced material came from PBMCs or T cells enriched from blood (not recorded which). This sequence joins TRBV15 and TRBJ1-4, with a weak D call TRBD1 (5 bases). The clonotype comes from a woman aged 40 to 50 who had been exposed to COVID-19. CDR3 coding DNA: TGTGCCACCAGCAGACTCCATGGGGGGGATGAAAAACTGTTTTTT. It is translated as CATSRLHGGDEKLFF. The variable domain in full, with the rest retrieved from reference TRBV15 and TRBJ1-4, is DAMVIQNPRYQVTQFGKPVTLSCSQTLNHNVMYWYQQKSSQAPKLLFHYYDKDFNNEADTPDNFQSRRPNTSFCFLDIRSPGLGDTAMYLCATSRLHGGDEKLFFGSGTQLSVL.